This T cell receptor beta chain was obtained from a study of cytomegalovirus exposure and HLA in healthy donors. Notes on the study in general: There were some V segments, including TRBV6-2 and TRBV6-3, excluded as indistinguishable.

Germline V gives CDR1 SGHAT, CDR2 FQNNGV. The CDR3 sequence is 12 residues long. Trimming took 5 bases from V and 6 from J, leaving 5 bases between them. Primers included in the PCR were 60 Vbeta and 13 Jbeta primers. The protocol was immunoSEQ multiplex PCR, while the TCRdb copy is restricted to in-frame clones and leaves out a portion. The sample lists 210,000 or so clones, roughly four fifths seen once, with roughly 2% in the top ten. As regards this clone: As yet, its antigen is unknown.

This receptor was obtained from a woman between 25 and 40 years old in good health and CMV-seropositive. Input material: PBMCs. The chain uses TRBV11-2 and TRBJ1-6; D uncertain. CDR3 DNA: TGTGCCAGCAGCCTCTCTAATTCACCCCTCCACTTT. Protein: CASSLSNSPLHF.